The clone carrying this T cell receptor (beta chain) was detected ten times or more. Alongside a J-beta primer mix, a sample-barcoded 5' primer served in a second PCR lasting roughly 6 to 11 cycles. TCRdb re-analysed the 5' RACE reads in MiXCR, keeping a single row per CDR3 protein. Here the sample spans 1.5 million to 2 million distinct CDR3 sequences, about 30% being singletons. The source of the sample is a study of blood T cells in healthy people across ages. The V gene lost 4 bases and the J gene lost 0 bases, with 12 bases spanning the gap. CDR3 length: 16 amino acids. Germline V gene lookup returns CDR1 MDHEN and CDR2 SYDVKM.

The chain has TRBV28 and TRBJ1-4, with D perhaps matching TRBD1 (6 bases). Specimen: blood. This receptor was obtained from a woman aged 30 to 39 in good health. The CDR3 spells CASSYRTAATNEKLFF. The CDR3 DNA follows: TGTGCCAGCAGTTACCGGACAGCGGCAACTAATGAAAAACTGTTTTTT.